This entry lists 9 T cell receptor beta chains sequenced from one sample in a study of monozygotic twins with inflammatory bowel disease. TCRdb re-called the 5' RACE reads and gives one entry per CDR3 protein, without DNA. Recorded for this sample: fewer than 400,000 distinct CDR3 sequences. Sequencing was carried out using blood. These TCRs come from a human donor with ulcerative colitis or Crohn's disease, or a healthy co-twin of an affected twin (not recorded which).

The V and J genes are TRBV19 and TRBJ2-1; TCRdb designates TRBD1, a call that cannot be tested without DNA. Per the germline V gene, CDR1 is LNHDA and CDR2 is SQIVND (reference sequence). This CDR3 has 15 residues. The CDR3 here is CASSIVGTGMYEQFF. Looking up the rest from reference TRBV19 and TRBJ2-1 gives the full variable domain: DGGITQSPKYLFRKEGQNVTLSCEQNLNHDAMYWYRQDPGQGLRLIYYSQIVNDFQKGDIAEGYSVSREKKESFPLTVTSAQKNPTAFYLCASSIVGTGMYEQFFGPGTRLTVL.

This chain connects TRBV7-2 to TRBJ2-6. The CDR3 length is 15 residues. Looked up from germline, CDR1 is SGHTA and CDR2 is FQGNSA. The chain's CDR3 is CASSLAGPGANVLTF.

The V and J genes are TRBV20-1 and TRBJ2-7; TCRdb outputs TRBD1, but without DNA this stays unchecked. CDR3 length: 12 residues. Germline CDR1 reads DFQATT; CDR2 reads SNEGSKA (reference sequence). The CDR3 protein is CSASKSGDEQYF.

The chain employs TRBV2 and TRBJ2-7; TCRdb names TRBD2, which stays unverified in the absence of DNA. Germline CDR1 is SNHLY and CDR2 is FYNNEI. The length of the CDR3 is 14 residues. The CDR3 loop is CASSEAGLPGEQYF.

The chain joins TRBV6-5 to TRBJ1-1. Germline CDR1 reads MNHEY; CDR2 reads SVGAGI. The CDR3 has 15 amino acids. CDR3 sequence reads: CASSYTGSLNTEAFF.

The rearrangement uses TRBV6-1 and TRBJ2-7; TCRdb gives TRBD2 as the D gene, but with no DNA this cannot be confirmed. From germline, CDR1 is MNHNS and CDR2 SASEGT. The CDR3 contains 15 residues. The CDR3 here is CASSEGLAGAYEQYF.

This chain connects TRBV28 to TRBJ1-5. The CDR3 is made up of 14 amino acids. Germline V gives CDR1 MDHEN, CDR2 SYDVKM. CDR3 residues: CASSPRGVNQPQHF.

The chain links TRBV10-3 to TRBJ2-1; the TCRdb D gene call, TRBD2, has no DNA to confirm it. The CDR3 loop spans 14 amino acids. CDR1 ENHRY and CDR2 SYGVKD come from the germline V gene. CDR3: CAIGTSGGAGAQFF.

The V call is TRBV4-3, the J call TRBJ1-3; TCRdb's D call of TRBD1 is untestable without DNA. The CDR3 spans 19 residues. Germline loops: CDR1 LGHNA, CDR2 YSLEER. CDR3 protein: CASSPAPVGQGFAGNTIYF.